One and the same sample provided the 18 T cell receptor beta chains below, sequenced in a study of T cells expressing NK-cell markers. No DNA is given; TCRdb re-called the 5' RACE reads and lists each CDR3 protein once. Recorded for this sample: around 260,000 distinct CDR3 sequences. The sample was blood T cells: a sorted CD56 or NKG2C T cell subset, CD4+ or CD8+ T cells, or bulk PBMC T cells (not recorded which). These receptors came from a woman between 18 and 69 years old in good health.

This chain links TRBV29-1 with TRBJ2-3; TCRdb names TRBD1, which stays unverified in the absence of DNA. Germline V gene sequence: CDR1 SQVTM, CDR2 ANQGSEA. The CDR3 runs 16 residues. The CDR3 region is CSVGSRDRGLTDTQYF.

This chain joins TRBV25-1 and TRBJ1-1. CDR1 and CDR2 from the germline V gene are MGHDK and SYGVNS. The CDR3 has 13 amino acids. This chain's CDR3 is CASNRQLNTEAFF.

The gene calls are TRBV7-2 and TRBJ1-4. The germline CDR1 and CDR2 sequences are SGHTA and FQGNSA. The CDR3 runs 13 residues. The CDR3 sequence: CASAGVSGEKLFF.

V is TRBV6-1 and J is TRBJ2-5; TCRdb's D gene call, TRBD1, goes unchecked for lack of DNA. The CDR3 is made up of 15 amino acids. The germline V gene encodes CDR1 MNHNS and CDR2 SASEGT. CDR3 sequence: CASSPRTVFQETQYF.

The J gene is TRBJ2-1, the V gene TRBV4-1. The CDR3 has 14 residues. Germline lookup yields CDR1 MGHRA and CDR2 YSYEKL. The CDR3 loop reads CATADLSSYNEQFF.

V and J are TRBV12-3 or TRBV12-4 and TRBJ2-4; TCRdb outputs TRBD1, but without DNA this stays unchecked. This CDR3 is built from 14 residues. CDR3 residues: CASSPRTGADIQYF.

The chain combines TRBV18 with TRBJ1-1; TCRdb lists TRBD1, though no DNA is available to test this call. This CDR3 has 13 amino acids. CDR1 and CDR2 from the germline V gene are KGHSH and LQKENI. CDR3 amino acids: CASSPLGQAEAFF.

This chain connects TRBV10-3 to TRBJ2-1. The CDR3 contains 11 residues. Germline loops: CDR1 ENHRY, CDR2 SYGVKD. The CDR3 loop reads CAISDSNEQFF.

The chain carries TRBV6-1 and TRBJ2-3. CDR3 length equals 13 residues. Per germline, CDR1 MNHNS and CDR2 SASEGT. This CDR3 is CASSRIATDTQYF.

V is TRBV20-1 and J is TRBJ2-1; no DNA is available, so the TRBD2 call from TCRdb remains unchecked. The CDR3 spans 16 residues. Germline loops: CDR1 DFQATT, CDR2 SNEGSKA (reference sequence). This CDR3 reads CSASLGSGGASNEQFF.

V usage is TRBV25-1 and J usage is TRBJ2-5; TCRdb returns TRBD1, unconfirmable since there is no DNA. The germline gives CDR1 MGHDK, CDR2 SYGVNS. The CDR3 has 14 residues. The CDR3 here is CASSDHRGSRSQYF.

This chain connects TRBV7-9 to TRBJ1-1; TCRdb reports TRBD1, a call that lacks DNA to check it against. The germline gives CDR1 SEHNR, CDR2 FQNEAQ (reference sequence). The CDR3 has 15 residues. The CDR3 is CASSLAGVEGRGAFF.

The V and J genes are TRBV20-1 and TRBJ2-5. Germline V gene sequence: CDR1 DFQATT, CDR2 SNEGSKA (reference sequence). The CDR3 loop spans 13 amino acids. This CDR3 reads CSARDKPWQTQYF.

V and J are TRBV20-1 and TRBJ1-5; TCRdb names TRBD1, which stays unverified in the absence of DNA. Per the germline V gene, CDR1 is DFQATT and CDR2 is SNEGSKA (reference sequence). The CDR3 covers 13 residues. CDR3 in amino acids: CSATGTLNQPQHF.

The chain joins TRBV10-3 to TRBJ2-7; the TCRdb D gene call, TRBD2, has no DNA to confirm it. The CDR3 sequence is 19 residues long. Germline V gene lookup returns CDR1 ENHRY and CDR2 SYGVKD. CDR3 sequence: CAISESDKGLAGASYEQYF.

The CDR3 region is CASSSGRKSNQPQHF. The gene calls are TRBV7-9 and TRBJ1-5; TCRdb names TRBD1, which stays unverified in the absence of DNA. The CDR3 is made up of 15 amino acids. The germline V gene encodes CDR1 SEHNR and CDR2 FQNEAQ (reference sequence).

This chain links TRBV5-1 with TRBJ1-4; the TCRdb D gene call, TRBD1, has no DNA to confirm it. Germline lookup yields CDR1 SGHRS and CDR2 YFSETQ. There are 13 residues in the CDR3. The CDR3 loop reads CASSPGPGEKLFF.

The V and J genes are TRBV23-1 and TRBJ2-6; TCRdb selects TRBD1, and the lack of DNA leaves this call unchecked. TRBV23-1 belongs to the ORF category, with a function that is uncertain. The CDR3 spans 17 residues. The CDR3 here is CASSLGTGGSGANVLTF.